This is a list of T cell receptor beta chains from one sample in a study of identical twins. TCRdb used MiXCR to reprocess the 5' RACE reads, holding one entry per CDR3 protein. The sample includes around 550,000 distinct CDR3 sequences, roughly 15% of them seen just once. This sample was also put to use in a study of yellow fever vaccine responses in identical twins.

What was sequenced was CD4+ T cells sorted from blood. The receptors derive from a woman aged 18 to 35 in good health. Both conserved end residues are part of each CDR3. The order of the fields is V gene, J gene, clone size, D gene, CDR3 DNA, CDR3 protein. D genes are given only for firm matches. The size of a clone is reported for some rows only, either as once, few or many, or as a class for expanded clones.

TRBV2	TRBJ1-2	-	-	TGTGCCAGCCGGGGAGGGGCCGTGATCTATGGCTACACCTTC	CASRGGAVIYGYTF
TRBV29-1	TRBJ2-2	-	-	TGCAGCGTTAGGGGGGGACAGAGGACCGGGGAGCTGTTTTTT	CSVRGGQRTGELFF
TRBV10-2	TRBJ2-1	few	-	TGCGCCAGCAGTACACAATACAATGAGCAGTTCTTC	CASSTQYNEQFF
TRBV4-2	TRBJ2-7	-	-	TGTGCCAGCAGCCAAGATCTAGGGTGGCCTTCAAGCTCCTACGAGCAGTACTTC	CASSQDLGWPSSSYEQYF
TRBV7-3	TRBJ2-1	few	-	TGTGCCAGCAGCTTAACTTACGGCCAGCGCGATGAGCAGTTCTTC	CASSLTYGQRDEQFF
TRBV15	TRBJ2-1	few	-	TGTGCCACCAGCAGGGCGGTGGCGGTTACCTCCTACAATGAGCAGTTCTTC	CATSRAVAVTSYNEQFF
TRBV20-1	TRBJ2-3	few	-	TGCAGTGCTAGAGATATTGGCGGGACTACAGATACGCAGTATTTT	CSARDIGGTTDTQYF
TRBV27	TRBJ2-5	-	-	TGTGCCAGCAGCCTCCTCGGGGCCCCCTCAGAGACCCAGTACTTC	CASSLLGAPSETQYF
TRBV4-1	TRBJ2-7	-	-	TGCGCCAGCAGCCAAGAAGGGACAAGTCTACACGAGCAGTACTTC	CASSQEGTSLHEQYF
TRBV11-2	TRBJ2-3	many	-	TGTGCCAGCAGCTTATGGGGGGATACGCAGTATTTT	CASSLWGDTQYF
TRBV10-3	TRBJ2-2	-	-	TGTGCCATCAGTGAGGCGGGGACGAACACCGGGGAGCTGTTTTTT	CAISEAGTNTGELFF
TRBV20-1	TRBJ2-3	-	-	TGCAGTGCTGTGGACTACGCTGGCACAGATACGCAGTATTTT	CSAVDYAGTDTQYF
TRBV20-1	TRBJ2-4	-	TRBD2	TGCAGTGCTAGAGATCAGACTAGCGGAGGGGGTGCCAAAAACATTCAGTACTTC	CSARDQTSGGGAKNIQYF
TRBV12-3/TRBV12-4	TRBJ2-1	many	TRBD2	TGTGCCAGCAGTCTCGCGGGGGGAGGTGAGCAGTTCTTC	CASSLAGGGEQFF
TRBV20-1	TRBJ1-1	few	-	TGCAGTCCTCGGACCGGGAACACTGAAGCTTTCTTT	CSPRTGNTEAFF
TRBV29-1	TRBJ2-2	-	TRBD1	TGCAGCGTACGGACAGGGGGCGGCGGGGAGCTGTTTTTT	CSVRTGGGGELFF
TRBV3-1	TRBJ1-2	few	-	TGTGCCAGCAGCCAAGACGCAAGCTATGGCTACACCTTC	CASSQDASYGYTF
TRBV29-1	TRBJ2-5	-	-	TGCAGCGTTGAAGAGTATGGAGAGACCCAGTACTTC	CSVEEYGETQYF
TRBV7-6	TRBJ2-7	-	-	TGTGCCAGCAGCTTAGCGTTCACAGGGCGCTACGAGCAGTACTTC	CASSLAFTGRYEQYF
TRBV7-6	TRBJ1-6	few	-	TGTGCCAGCAGCCCGAACGATAATTCACCCCTCCACTTT	CASSPNDNSPLHF
TRBV19	TRBJ1-5	few	TRBD1	TGTGCCAGTAGGGGACAGGGAGGAAGCAATCAGCCCCAGCATTTT	CASRGQGGSNQPQHF
TRBV15	TRBJ1-2	-	-	TGTGCCACCAGCAGCGAAAAAGGGGCTAACTATGGCTACACCTTC	CATSSEKGANYGYTF
TRBV12-3/TRBV12-4	TRBJ2-7	few	-	TGTGCCAGCAGTTTAGAGTCAGGGAAAGCCTCCTACGAGCAGTACTTC	CASSLESGKASYEQYF
TRBV20-1	TRBJ2-4	few	TRBD2	TGCAGTGCTAGACCTCGGACTAGCGGAGACCCCCTAGCCAAAAACATTCAGTACTTC	CSARPRTSGDPLAKNIQYF
TRBV20-1	TRBJ1-2	-	-	TGCAGTGCCCCCGACCTGAACTATGGCTACACCTTC	CSAPDLNYGYTF
TRBV28	TRBJ1-2	few	-	TGTGCCAGCAGTCCAGGTTCGACCCAAAACTATGGCTACACCTTC	CASSPGSTQNYGYTF
TRBV27	TRBJ2-1	-	-	TGTGCCAGCAGTACCACCGGGACTGTGAACAGTGAGCAGTTCTTC	CASSTTGTVNSEQFF
TRBV29-1	TRBJ2-5	few	TRBD2	TGCAGCGTTGAAGATCAGGGACTAGCGGGCCCCCAAGAGACCCAGTACTTC	CSVEDQGLAGPQETQYF
TRBV3-1	TRBJ2-1	-	-	TGTGCCAGCAGCCGTTCAGCGACTGGTGAGCAGTTCTTC	CASSRSATGEQFF
TRBV7-9	TRBJ2-1	few	-	TGTGCCAGCAGCCCCACCCAGGGACTCTCCAATGAGCAGTTCTTC	CASSPTQGLSNEQFF
TRBV2	TRBJ1-1	many	-	TGTGCCAGCAGTAGGGACCGGACTTTCTTT	CASSRDRTFF
TRBV24-1	TRBJ2-3	many	TRBD1	TGTGCCACCAGTGATCGGACAGGGAGTAGCACGTATACGCAGTATTTT	CATSDRTGSSTYTQYF
TRBV5-1	TRBJ2-3	few	-	TGCGCCAGCAGCTTTTCGGGTACCACAGATACGCAGTATTTT	CASSFSGTTDTQYF
TRBV7-6	TRBJ2-1	few	-	TGTGCCACACCATGGCAGGAGCCCTACAATGAGCAGTTCTTC	CATPWQEPYNEQFF
TRBV7-8	TRBJ2-1	few	-	TGTGCCAGCAGCCGTCAGACAGTTGGAGGGTCCAATGAGCAGTTCTTC	CASSRQTVGGSNEQFF
TRBV20-1	TRBJ1-6	many	-	TGCAGTGCTAGAGTTTCAGGCGCCGATGTTAATTCACCCCTCCACTTT	CSARVSGADVNSPLHF
TRBV27	TRBJ2-1	few	-	TGTGCCAGCAGTTTACGCCCCGGGGCAGCTAACAATGAGCAGTTCTTC	CASSLRPGAANNEQFF
TRBV11-3	TRBJ2-1	few	-	TGTGCCAGCAGCTTATTATCCAACCCGACGCTTCGGAATGAGCAGTTCTTC	CASSLLSNPTLRNEQFF
TRBV20-1	TRBJ2-3	-	-	TGCAGTGCAGTACACGTGAATACGCAGTATTTT	CSAVHVNTQYF
TRBV5-1	TRBJ2-5	-	-	TGCGCCAGCAGCTTGCCGATGGTTGGAAAACAAGAGACCCAGTACTTC	CASSLPMVGKQETQYF
TRBV28	TRBJ2-7	-	TRBD2	TGTGCCAGCAGCTCCGGGACTAGCGGGGCACCTAGCTCCTACGAGCAGTACTTC	CASSSGTSGAPSSYEQYF
TRBV10-3	TRBJ2-1	-	TRBD2	TGTGCCACCGCACTAGCGGAGCACAATGAGCAGTTCTTC	CATALAEHNEQFF
TRBV3-1	TRBJ1-2	-	-	TGTGCCACCACCCCCGAAGGTTTGACGAGGAACTATGGCTACACCTTC	CATTPEGLTRNYGYTF
TRBV5-6	TRBJ2-1	few	-	TGTGCCAGCAGCTTTGGCCTAGGGCTCGGCAGGGTTACCTACAATGAGCAGTTCTTC	CASSFGLGLGRVTYNEQFF
TRBV6-5	TRBJ1-6	-	-	TGTGCCAGCAGTTACGGGGCTTCAGGGTGGGGTTCACCCCTCCACTTT	CASSYGASGWGSPLHF
TRBV15	TRBJ1-4	many	TRBD1	TGTGCCACCAGCAAGGGACAGACTAATGAAAAACTGTTTTTT	CATSKGQTNEKLFF
TRBV12-3/TRBV12-4	TRBJ1-1	-	-	TGTGCCAGCACCATGTACCTGAACACTGAAGCTTTCTTT	CASTMYLNTEAFF
TRBV3-1	TRBJ1-1	few	-	TGTGCCAGCAGCCAAGGGAGTCCAACTTTCTTT	CASSQGSPTFF
TRBV6-1	TRBJ1-1	few	TRBD1	TGTGCCAGCACCTTGACAGGGAAGATGAACACTGAAGCTTTCTTT	CASTLTGKMNTEAFF
TRBV20-1	TRBJ2-1	-	-	TGCAGTGCTAGAGCGGGCACGCTAGCGAATGAGCAGTTCTTC	CSARAGTLANEQFF
TRBV20-1	TRBJ2-1	-	TRBD2	TGCAGTGCTAGCACGGGGGGGAGAAACAATGAGCAGTTCTTC	CSASTGGRNNEQFF
TRBV5-1	TRBJ2-1	-	TRBD2	TGCGCCAGCAGCTTGGGACTAGCGGGCGTGGGCGGGGAGCAGTTCTTC	CASSLGLAGVGGEQFF
TRBV12-3/TRBV12-4	TRBJ2-3	-	TRBD2	TGTGCCAGCAGTTTAGTCGGACTAGCGGGAGGGCGAGAGGATACGCAGTATTTT	CASSLVGLAGGREDTQYF
TRBV11-1	TRBJ2-1	-	TRBD2	TGTGCCAGCAGCTTAGTTTTTGATAGTAGCGGGAGTTTCAATGAGCAGTTCTTC	CASSLVFDSSGSFNEQFF
TRBV20-1	TRBJ2-3	few	TRBD1	TGCAGTGCTAGGCTAGGACAGGGGAAATATTTT	CSARLGQGKYF